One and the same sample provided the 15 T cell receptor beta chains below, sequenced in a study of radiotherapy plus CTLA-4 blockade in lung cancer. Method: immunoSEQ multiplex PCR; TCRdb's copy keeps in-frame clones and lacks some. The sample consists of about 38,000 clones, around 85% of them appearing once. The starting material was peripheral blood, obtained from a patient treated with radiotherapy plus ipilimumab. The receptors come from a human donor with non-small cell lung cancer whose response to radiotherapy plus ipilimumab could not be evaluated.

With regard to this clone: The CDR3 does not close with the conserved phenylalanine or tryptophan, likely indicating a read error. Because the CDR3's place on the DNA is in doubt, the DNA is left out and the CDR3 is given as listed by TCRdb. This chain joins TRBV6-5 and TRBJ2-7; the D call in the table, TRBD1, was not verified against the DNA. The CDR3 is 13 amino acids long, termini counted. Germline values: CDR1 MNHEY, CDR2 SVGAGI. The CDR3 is CASSTRDRAPIVL.

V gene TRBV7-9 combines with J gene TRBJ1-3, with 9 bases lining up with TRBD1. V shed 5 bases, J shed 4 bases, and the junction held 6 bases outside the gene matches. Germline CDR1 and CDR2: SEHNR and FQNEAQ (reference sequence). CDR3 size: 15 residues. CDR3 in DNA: TGTGCCAGCAGCCCCGACAGGGGGTTAGGAAACACCATATATTTT. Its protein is CASSPDRGLGNTIYF. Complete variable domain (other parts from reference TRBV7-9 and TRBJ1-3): DTGVSQNPRHKITKRGQNVTFRCDPISEHNRLYWYRQTLGQGPEFLTYFQNEAQLEKSRLLSDRFSAERPKGSFSTLEIQRTEQGDSAMYLCASSPDRGLGNTIYFGEGSWLTVV.

In DNA, the CDR3 is TGTGCCAGCAGTTTGGGCACCGCAGGGGGCGCGAGCACCGGGGAGCTGTTTTTT. Residues: CASSLGTAGGASTGELFF. This chain uses TRBV28 with TRBJ2-2, with 8 bases aligning to TRBD1. Germline assignment: CDR1 MDHEN and CDR2 SYDVKM. The CDR3 spans 18 residues. The V segment lost 3 bases and the J segment 4 bases; nucleotides outside the gene matches: 13.

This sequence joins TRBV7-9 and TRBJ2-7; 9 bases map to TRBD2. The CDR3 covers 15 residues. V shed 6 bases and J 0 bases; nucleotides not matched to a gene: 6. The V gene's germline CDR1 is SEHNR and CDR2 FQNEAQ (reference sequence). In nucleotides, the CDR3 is TGTGCCAGCAGTCACACTAGCGGGCGCTCCTACGAGCAGTACTTC. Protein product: CASSHTSGRSYEQYF.

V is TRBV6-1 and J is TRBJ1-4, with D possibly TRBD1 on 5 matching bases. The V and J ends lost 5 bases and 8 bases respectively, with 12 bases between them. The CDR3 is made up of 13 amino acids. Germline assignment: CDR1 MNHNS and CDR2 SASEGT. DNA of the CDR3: TGTGCCAGCAGTAATGGGGCTGGGGAAAAACTGTTTTTT. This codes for CASSNGAGEKLFF.

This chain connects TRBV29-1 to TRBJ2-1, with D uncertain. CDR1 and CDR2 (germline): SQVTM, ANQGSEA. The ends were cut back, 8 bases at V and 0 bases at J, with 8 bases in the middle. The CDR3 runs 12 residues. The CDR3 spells CSLGSSYNEQFF. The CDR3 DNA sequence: TGCAGCCTCGGTAGCTCCTACAATGAGCAGTTCTTC.

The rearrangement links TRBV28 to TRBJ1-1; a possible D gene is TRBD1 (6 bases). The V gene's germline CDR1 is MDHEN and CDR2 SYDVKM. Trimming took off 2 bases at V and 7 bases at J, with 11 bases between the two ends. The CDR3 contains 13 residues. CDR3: CASSLPGQYEAFF. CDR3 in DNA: TGTGCCAGCAGTTTACCCGGACAGTATGAAGCTTTCTTT.

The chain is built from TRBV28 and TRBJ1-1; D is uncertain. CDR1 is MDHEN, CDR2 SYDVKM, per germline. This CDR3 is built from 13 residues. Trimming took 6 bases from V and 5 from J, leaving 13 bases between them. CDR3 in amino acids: CASSLALRTEAFF. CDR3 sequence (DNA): TGTGCCAGCAGCCTGGCTCTGCGGACTGAAGCTTTCTTT.

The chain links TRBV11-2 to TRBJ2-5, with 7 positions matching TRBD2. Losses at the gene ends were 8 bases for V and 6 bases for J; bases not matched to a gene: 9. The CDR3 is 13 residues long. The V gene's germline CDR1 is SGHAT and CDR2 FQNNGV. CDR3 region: CASSRGEEKTQYF. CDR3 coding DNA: TGTGCCAGCTCACGGGGGGAGGAAAAGACCCAGTACTTC.

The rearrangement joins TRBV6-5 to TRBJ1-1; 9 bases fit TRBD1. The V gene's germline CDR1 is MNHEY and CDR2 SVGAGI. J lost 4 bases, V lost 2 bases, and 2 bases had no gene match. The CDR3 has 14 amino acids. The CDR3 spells CASSYADRGTEAFF. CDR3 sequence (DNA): TGTGCCAGCAGTTACGCGGACAGGGGCACTGAAGCTTTCTTT.

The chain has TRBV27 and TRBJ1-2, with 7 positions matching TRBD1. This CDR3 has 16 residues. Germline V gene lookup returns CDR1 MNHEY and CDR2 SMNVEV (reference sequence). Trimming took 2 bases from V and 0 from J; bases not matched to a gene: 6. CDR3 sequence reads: CASSLNYGTANYGYTF. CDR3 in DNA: TGTGCCAGCAGTTTAAACTACGGGACAGCTAACTATGGCTACACCTTC.

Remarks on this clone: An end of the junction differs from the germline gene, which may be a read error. DNA for the CDR3: TGCAGTGTTAGACTGCGGGCTGAGCAGTTCTTC. Protein: CSVRLRAEQFF. The chain combines TRBV20-1 with TRBJ2-1, with a weak D call TRBD2 (5 bases). The CDR3 sequence is 11 residues long. Germline CDR1 is DFQATT and CDR2 is SNEGSKA (reference sequence).

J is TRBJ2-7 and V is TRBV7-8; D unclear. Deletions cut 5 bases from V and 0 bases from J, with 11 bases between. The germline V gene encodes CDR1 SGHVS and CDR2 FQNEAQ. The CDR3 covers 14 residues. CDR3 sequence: CASSHPLSSYEQYF. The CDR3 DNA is TGTGCCAGCAGCCACCCTTTGAGCTCCTACGAGCAGTACTTC.

The CDR3 DNA sequence: TGTGCCAGCAGCATTGCGGGGCAGCGCAGCTACGAGCAGTACTTC. It is translated as CASSIAGQRSYEQYF. The chain employs TRBV28 and TRBJ2-7; TRBD2 might be the D (6 bases). This CDR3 region has 15 residues. CDR1 and CDR2 (germline): MDHEN, SYDVKM. Trimming removed 6 bases at V and 3 bases at J, with 18 bases between.

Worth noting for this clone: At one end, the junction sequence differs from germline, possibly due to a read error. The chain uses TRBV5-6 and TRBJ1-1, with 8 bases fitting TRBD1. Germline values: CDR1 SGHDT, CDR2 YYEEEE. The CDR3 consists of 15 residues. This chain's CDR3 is CASSLFNRGNAEAFF. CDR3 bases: TGTGCCAGCAGCTTGTTTAACAGGGGGAACGCTGAAGCTTTCTTT. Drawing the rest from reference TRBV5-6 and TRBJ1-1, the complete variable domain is DAGVTQSPTHLIKTRGQQVTLRCSPKSGHDTVSWYQQALGQGPQFIFQYYEEEERQRGNFPDRFSGHQFPNYSSELNVNALLLGDSALYLCASSLFNRGNAEAFFGQGTRLTVV.